The 13 T cell receptor beta chains presented below share a single source sample, sequenced in a study of blood T cell repertoires in COVID-19. Here immunoSEQ multiplex PCR was the method, and the copy in TCRdb shows in-frame clones only, minus some. The sample lists approximately 150,000 clones; 87% were seen once. Sequenced sample: peripheral blood. The receptors come from a man aged 50 to 59 who had recovered from COVID-19.

The CDR3 DNA reads as TGTGCCAGCAGCTTGGGCAGGGGGCTAGAGGATTCACCCCTCCACTTT. Its protein product is CASSLGRGLEDSPLHF. The genes are TRBV5-4 and TRBJ1-6, with 8 bases that match TRBD1. This CDR3 has 16 residues. J was trimmed by 8 bases and V by 0 bases; bases with no gene match: 7. Germline CDR1 is SGHNT and CDR2 is YYREEE (reference sequence).

This chain uses TRBV7-9 with TRBJ1-1; the D gene is possibly TRBD1 (6 bases). CDR1 and CDR2 (germline): SEHNR, FQNEAQ (reference sequence). V was clipped by 4 bases and J by 4 bases, with 19 bases between them. The CDR3 totals 16 residues. The CDR3 protein is CASSSTRRGLGTEAFF. Written as DNA, the CDR3 is TGTGCCAGCAGCTCAACTCGCAGGGGATTGGGCACTGAAGCTTTCTTT.

The V and J genes are TRBV6-5 and TRBJ1-4; maybe TRBD1 (6 bases). The CDR3 extends over 13 amino acids. Germline lookup yields CDR1 MNHEY and CDR2 SVGAGI. CDR3 nucleotide sequence: TGTGCTCCCTCGGCAGGGGTCTATGAAAAACTGTTTTTT. Translating gives CAPSAGVYEKLFF.

This clone showed up just once. The J gene is TRBJ2-7, the V gene TRBV4-2, with D possibly matching TRBD1 (5 bases). V gave up 0 bases and J gave up 4 bases, with 10 bases separating them. The CDR3 is 14 residues long. Looked up from germline, CDR1 is LGHNA and CDR2 is YNFKEQ. CDR3: CASSQDFRGYEQYF. CDR3 bases: TGTGCCAGCAGCCAAGATTTTAGGGGTTACGAGCAGTACTTC.

The chain uses TRBV10-3 and TRBJ1-5; TRBD1 agrees at 11 bases. CDR1 and CDR2 from the germline V gene are ENHRY and SYGVKD. The CDR3 extends over 16 amino acids. V trimming: 4 bases; J trimming: 2 bases; junction bases outside the gene matches: 4. CDR3 protein: CAISGTGGFGNQPQHF. The CDR3 DNA reads as TGTGCCATCAGTGGGACAGGGGGCTTTGGCAATCAGCCCCAGCATTTT.

The DNA for the CDR3 is TGTGCCAGTAGTACGAGGGACAGGGGTTGGGGACAAGAGACCCAGTACTTC. Encoded protein: CASSTRDRGWGQETQYF. The chain employs TRBV19 and TRBJ2-5; 10 bases agree with TRBD1. This CDR3 contains 17 residues. Trimming took 4 bases from V and 2 from J; bases not matched to a gene: 10. The germline CDR1 and CDR2 sequences are LNHDA and SQIVND (reference sequence).

To note about this clone: This sample includes further DNA sequences coding for the same CDR3. This chain connects TRBV5-1 to TRBJ1-1; TRBD1 aligns across 7 bases. Trimming at V came to 0 bases and at J to 5 bases, leaving 4 bases not matched to a gene. CDR3 length equals 14 residues. Germline assignment: CDR1 SGHRS and CDR2 YFSETQ. The CDR3 spells CASSLAAGGTEAFF. CDR3 nucleotide sequence: TGCGCCAGCAGCTTGGCGGCAGGGGGAACTGAAGCTTTCTTT.

The V and J genes are TRBV28 and TRBJ1-5; D may be TRBD1 (5 bases). The CDR3 is 14 amino acids. CDR1 is MDHEN and CDR2 is SYDVKM in the germline V gene. V was pared by 7 bases and J by 7 bases, with 17 bases between. CDR3 loop: CASTFPTAVQPQHF. The CDR3 region has the DNA TGTGCCAGCACTTTCCCGACAGCCGTCCAGCCCCAGCATTTT.

CDR3 protein: CASSPLNPPGAEAFF. CDR3 sequence (DNA): TGTGCCAGCTCACCTCTTAACCCGCCGGGGGCTGAAGCTTTCTTT. The chain recombines TRBV18 with TRBJ1-1; tentative D call: TRBD1 (5 bases). V was cut by 3 bases and J by 6 bases, with 17 bases left in between. The germline V gene encodes CDR1 KGHSH and CDR2 LQKENI. The CDR3 is made up of 15 amino acids.

Comment on this clone: Other DNA sequences from this sample encode an identical CDR3 as well. The genes are TRBV5-1 and TRBJ1-2, with a weak D call TRBD1 (5 bases). The CDR3 length is 14 residues. Germline V gives CDR1 SGHRS, CDR2 YFSETQ. Trimming left V 0 bases short and J 2 bases short, with 8 bases between. In DNA form, the CDR3 reads TGCGCCAGCAGCTTGGAAGGGGCGAACTATGGCTACACCTTC. Translating it yields CASSLEGANYGYTF.

This chain joins TRBV9 and TRBJ2-7; tentatively, D is TRBD1 (6 bases). With 0 bases removed from V and 2 bases from J, the gap between germline ends came to 9 bases. CDR1 is SGDLS and CDR2 is YYNGEE in the germline V gene. The CDR3 runs to 14 residues. The CDR3 loop reads CASSVGAGAYEQYF. CDR3 in DNA: TGTGCCAGCAGCGTAGGGGCAGGGGCCTACGAGCAGTACTTC.

The chain joins TRBV3-1 (or the pseudogene TRBV3-2) to TRBJ2-7; 12 nucleotides align to TRBD1. This CDR3 is 14 amino acids long. Trimming removed 7 bases from V and 6 bases from J; junction bases left unmatched: 7. Germline V gives CDR1 LGHDT, CDR2 YNNKEL (reference sequence). CDR3 protein: CASMGQGAVSEQYF. The CDR3 region has the DNA TGTGCCAGCATGGGACAGGGGGCGGTTAGCGAGCAGTACTTC.

This clone was seen more than once but under ten times. The chain carries TRBV27 and TRBJ1-5, with TRBD1 as a possible D gene (6 bases). V lost 6 bases to trimming and J lost 4 bases, with 16 bases between them. This CDR3 region has 15 residues. Germline V gene sequence: CDR1 MNHEY, CDR2 SMNVEV (reference sequence). The CDR3 loop reads CASRTLTRGNQPQHF. DNA for the CDR3: TGTGCCAGCAGAACACTGACCAGGGGAAATCAGCCCCAGCATTTT.